The subject of this entry is one TCR beta chain. The antigen remains undetermined. The sample is drawn from a study of memory CD4+ T cells and cytomegalovirus serostatus. Study as a whole: This sample comes from healthy Belgian adults, roughly nine CMV seropositive, under 25 seronegative.

Overall study findings and caveats: About 40% of the roughly 150 known CMV-associated TCRbeta sequences appeared in CD4+ memory.

Single viable CD3+CD4+CD8-CD45RO+ cells were sorted as the memory CD4+ T cells. CMV serostatus came from serum IgG against pp150, pp28, p38, p52. With V trimmed by 1 base and J by 2 bases, 11 bases remained unmatched. The CDR3 has 19 residues. Germline V CDR1 and CDR2: SGHVS, FQNEAQ. Source study methods: After removing out-of-frame reads, approximately 2 million distinct TCRbeta sequences remained. Assay: immunoSEQ multiplex PCR; the TCRdb copy retains only in-frame clones and omits some. The V and J calls and clone size are taken from that table; D and trimming were inferred from the DNA. The table includes over 60,000 clones, approximately 78% detected once.

Sample: memory CD4+ T cells from blood. The clonotype originates from an adult in good health and CMV-seronegative. The chain uses TRBV7-8 and TRBJ2-3; 11 bases align to TRBD2. In DNA form, the CDR3 reads TGTGCCAGCAGCTTAGGTCTGCTAGCGGGGGGTCAAGACACAGATACGCAGTATTTT. This gives the protein CASSLGLLAGGQDTDTQYF.